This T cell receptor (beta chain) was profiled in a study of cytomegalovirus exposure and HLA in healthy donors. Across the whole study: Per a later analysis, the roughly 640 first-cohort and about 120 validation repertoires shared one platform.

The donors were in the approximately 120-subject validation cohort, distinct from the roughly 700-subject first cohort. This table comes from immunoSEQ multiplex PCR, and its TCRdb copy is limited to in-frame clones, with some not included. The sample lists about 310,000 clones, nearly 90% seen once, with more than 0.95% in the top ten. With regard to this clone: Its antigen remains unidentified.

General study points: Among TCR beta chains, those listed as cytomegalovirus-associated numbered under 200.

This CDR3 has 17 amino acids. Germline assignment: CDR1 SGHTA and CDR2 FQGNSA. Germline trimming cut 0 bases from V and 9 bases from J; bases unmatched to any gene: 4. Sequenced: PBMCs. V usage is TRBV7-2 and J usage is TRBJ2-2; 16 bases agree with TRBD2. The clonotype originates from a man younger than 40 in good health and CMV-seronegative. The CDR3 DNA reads TGTGCCAGCAGCTTAGCCGGGACTAGCGGGGGGGCACGGGAGCTGTTTTTT. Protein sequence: CASSLAGTSGGARELFF.